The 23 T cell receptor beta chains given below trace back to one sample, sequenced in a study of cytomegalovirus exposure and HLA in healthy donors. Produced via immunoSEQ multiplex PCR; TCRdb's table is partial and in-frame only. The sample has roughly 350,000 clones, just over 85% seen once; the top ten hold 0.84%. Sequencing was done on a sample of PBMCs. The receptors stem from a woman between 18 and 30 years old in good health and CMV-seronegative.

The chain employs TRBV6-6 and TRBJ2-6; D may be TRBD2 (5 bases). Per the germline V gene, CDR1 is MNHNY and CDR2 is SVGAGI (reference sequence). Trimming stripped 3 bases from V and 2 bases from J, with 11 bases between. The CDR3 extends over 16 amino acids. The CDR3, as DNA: TGTGCCAGCAGTTATCTAGCATCTGCTGGGGCCAACGTCCTGACTTTC. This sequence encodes CASSYLASAGANVLTF.

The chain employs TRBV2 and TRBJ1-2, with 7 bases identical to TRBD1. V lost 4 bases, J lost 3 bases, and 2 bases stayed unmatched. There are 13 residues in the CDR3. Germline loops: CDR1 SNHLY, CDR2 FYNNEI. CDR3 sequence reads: CASSGDRDYGYTF. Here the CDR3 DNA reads TGTGCCAGCAGTGGCGACAGGGACTATGGCTACACCTTC.

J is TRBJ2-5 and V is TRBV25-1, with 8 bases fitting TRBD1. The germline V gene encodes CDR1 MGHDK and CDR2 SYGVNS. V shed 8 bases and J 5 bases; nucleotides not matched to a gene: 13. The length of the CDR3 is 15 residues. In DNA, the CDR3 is TGTGCCAGCTCCCCACACAGGGGGTTCGGGGAGACCCAGTACTTC. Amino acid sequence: CASSPHRGFGETQYF.

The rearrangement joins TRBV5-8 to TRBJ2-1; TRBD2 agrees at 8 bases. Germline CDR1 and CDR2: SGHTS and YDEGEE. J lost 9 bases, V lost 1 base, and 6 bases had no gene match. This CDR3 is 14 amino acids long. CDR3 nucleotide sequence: TGTGCCAGCAGCTTGTACGGGAGGGGGGTTGAGCAGTTCTTC. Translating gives CASSLYGRGVEQFF. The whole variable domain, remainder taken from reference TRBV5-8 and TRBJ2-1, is EAGVTQSPTHLIKTRGQQATLRCSPISGHTSVYWYQQALGLGLQFLLWYDEGEERNRGNFPPRFSGRQFPNYSSELNVNALELEDSALYLCASSLYGRGVEQFFGPGTRLTVL.

DNA for the CDR3: TGTGCCAGCAGTTTCCAGGACAGGGCCCAAGAGACCCAGTACTTC. Protein: CASSFQDRAQETQYF. This chain joins TRBV28 and TRBJ2-5; 8 bases align to TRBD1. Looked up from germline, CDR1 is MDHEN and CDR2 is SYDVKM. With 3 bases clipped from V and 1 base from J, the junction kept 4 bases outside the gene matches. This CDR3 contains 15 residues.

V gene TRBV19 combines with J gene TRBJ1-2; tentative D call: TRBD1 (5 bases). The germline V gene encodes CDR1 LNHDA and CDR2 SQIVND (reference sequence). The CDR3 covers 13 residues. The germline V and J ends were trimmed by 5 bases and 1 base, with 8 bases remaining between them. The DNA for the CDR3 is TGTGCCAGTAGTCCAGGGCGTAACTATGGCTACACCTTC. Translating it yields CASSPGRNYGYTF. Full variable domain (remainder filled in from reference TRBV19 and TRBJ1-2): DGGITQSPKYLFRKEGQNVTLSCEQNLNHDAMYWYRQDPGQGLRLIYYSQIVNDFQKGDIAEGYSVSREKKESFPLTVTSAQKNPTAFYLCASSPGRNYGYTFGSGTRLTVV.

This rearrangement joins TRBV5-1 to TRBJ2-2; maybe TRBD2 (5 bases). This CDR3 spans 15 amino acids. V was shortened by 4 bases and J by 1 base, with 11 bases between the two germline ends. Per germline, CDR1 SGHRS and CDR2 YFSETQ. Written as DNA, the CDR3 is TGCGCCAGCAGCCGAGACGGGGTGAACACCGGGGAGCTGTTTTTT. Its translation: CASSRDGVNTGELFF.

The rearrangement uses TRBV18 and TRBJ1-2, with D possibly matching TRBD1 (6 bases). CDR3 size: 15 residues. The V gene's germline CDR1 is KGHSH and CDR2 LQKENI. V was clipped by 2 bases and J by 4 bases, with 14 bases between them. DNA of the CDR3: TGTGCCAGCTCACCAATGGCAGGGGCTGGCTATGGCTACACCTTC. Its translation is CASSPMAGAGYGYTF.

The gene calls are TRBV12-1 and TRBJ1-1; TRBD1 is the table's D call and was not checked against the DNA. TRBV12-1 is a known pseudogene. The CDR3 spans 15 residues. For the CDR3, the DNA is TGTGCCAGCAGCTTTGGTCGGGACAAGAACACTGAAGCTTTCTTT. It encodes CASSFGRDKNTEAFF.

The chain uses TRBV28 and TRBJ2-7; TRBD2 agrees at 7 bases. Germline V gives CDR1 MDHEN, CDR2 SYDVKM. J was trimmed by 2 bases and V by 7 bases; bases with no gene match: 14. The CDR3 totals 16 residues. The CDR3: CASTITPGGTPYEQYF. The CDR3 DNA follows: TGTGCCAGCACCATCACCCCCGGGGGGACCCCCTACGAGCAGTACTTC.

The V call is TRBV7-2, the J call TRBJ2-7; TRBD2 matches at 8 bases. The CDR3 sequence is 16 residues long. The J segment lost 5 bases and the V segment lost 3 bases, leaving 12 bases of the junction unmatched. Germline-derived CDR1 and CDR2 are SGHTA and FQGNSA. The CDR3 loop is CASSFLSGGLGDEQYF. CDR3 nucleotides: TGTGCCAGCAGCTTCCTCTCGGGGGGACTAGGGGACGAGCAGTACTTC. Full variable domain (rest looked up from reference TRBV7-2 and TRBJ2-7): GAGVSQSPSNKVTEKGKDVELRCDPISGHTALYWYRQSLGQGLEFLIYFQGNSAPDKSGLPSDRFSAERTGGSVSTLTIQRTQQEDSAVYLCASSFLSGGLGDEQYFGPGTRLTVT.

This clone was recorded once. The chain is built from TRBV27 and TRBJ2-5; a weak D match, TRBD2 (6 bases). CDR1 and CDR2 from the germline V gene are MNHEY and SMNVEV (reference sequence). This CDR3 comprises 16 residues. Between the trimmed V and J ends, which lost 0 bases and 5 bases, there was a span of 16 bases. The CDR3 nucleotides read TGTGCCAGCAGTTTATCGATGTCGGGGGTCAAGGAGACCCAGTACTTC. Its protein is CASSLSMSGVKETQYF.

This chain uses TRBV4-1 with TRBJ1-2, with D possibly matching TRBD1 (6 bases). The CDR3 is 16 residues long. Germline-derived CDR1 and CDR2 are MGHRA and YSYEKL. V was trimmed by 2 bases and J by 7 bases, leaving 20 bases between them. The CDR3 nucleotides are TGCGCCAGCAGCCAACCTCCGGCGGACAGCCCTTTTGGCTACACCTTC. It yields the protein CASSQPPADSPFGYTF.

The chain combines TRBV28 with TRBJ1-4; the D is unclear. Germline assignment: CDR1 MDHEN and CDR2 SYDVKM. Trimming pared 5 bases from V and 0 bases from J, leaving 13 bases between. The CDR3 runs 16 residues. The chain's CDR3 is CASSPGGRTTNEKLFF. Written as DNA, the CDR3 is TGTGCCAGCAGTCCCGGCGGTAGGACAACTAATGAAAAACTGTTTTTT.

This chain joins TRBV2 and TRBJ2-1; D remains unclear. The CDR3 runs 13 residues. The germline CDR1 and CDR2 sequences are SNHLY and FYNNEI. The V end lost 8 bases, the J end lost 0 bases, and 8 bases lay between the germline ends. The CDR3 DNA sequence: TGTGCCAGCGCAGTATTCTCCTACAATGAGCAGTTCTTC. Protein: CASAVFSYNEQFF. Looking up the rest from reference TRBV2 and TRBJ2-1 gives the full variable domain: EPEVTQTPSHQVTQMGQEVILRCVPISNHLYFYWYRQILGQKVEFLVSFYNNEISEKSEIFDDQFSVERPDGSNFTLKIRSTKLEDSAMYFCASAVFSYNEQFFGPGTRLTVL.

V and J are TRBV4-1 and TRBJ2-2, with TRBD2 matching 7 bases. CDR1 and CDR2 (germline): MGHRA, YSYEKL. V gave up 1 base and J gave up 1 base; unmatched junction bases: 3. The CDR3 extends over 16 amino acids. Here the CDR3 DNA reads TGCGCCAGCAGCCAAGTCTGGGGGGGGAACACCGGGGAGCTGTTTTTT. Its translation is CASSQVWGGNTGELFF.

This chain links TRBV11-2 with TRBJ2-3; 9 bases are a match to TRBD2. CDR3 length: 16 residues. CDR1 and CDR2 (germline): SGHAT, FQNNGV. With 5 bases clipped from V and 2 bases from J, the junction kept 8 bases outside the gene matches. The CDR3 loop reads CASSPRLAEITDTQYF. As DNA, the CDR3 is TGTGCCAGCAGCCCCCGACTAGCGGAGATCACAGATACGCAGTATTTT.

CDR3 sequence reads: CASWDSGQLYEQYF. CDR3 coding DNA: TGTGCCAGTTGGGATTCAGGACAGCTCTACGAGCAGTACTTC. The rearrangement joins TRBV28 to TRBJ2-7; D is possibly TRBD1 (6 bases). Germline V gives CDR1 MDHEN, CDR2 SYDVKM. The V and J ends lost 9 bases and 3 bases respectively, with 18 bases between them. The CDR3 is 14 amino acids. Full variable domain (remainder filled in from reference TRBV28 and TRBJ2-7): DVKVTQSSRYLVKRTGEKVFLECVQDMDHENMFWYRQDPGLGLRLIYFSYDVKMKEKGDIPEGYSVSREKKERFSLILESASTNQTSMYLCASWDSGQLYEQYFGPGTRLTVT.

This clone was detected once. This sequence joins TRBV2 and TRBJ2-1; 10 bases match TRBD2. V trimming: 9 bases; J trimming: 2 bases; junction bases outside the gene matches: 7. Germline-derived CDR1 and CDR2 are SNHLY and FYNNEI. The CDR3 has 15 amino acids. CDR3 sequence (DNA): TGTGCCAGTCGGGGTCTAGCGGGAGCCTACAATGAGCAGTTCTTC. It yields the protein CASRGLAGAYNEQFF.

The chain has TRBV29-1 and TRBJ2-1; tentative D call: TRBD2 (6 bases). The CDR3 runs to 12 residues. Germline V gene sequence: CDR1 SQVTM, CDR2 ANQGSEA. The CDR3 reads CSMRAGSNEQFF. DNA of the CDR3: TGCAGTATGAGGGCGGGAAGCAATGAGCAGTTCTTC.

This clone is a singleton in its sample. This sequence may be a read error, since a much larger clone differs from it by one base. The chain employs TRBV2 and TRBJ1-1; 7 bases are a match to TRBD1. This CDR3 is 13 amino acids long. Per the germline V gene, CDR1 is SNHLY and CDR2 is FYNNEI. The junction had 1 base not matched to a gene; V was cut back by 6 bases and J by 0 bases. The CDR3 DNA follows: TGTGCCAGCAGGGGGACAGTGAACACTGAAGCTTTCTTT. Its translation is CASRGTVNTEAFF.

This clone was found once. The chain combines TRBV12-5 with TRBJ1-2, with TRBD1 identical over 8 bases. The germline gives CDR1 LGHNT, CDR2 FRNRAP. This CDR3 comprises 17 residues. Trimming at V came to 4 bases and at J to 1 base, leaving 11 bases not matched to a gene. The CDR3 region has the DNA TGTGCTAGTGGTTACGGAGGACAGGGCCTTTATAACTATGGCTACACCTTC. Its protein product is CASGYGGQGLYNYGYTF.

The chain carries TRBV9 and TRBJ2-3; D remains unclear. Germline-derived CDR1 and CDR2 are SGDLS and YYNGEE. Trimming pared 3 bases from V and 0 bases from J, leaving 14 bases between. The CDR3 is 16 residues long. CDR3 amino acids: CASSAGANPSTDTQYF. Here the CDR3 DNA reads TGTGCCAGCAGCGCCGGTGCGAACCCTAGCACAGATACGCAGTATTTT.